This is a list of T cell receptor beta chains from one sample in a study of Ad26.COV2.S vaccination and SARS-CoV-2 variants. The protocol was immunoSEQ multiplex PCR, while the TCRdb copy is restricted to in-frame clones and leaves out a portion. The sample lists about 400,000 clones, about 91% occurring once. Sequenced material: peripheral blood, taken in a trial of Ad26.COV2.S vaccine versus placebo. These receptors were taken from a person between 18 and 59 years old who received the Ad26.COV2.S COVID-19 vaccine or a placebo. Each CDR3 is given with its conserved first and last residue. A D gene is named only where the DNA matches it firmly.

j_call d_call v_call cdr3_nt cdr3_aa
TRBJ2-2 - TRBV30 TGTGCCTGGGGGACTGGACACACCGGGGAGCTGTTTTTT CAWGTGHTGELFF
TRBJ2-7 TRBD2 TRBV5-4 TGTGCCAGCAGGCCTGCACCGGGACTAGCGGACTCCTACGAGCAGTACTTC CASRPAPGLADSYEQYF
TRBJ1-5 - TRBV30 TGTGCCTGGACTCTTGGGTTAGATCAGCCCCAGCATTTT CAWTLGLDQPQHF
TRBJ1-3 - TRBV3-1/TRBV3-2 TGTGCCAGCAGTACAAACAAGGGAAACACCATATATTTT CASSTNKGNTIYF
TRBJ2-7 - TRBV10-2 TGCGCCAGCAGTGCTACCGGATCCTACGAGCAGTACTTC CASSATGSYEQYF
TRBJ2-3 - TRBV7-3 TGTGCCAGCAGCTCCCAGAGTGGGGATGGTACGCAGTATTTT CASSSQSGDGTQYF
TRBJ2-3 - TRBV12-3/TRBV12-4 TGTGCCAGCAGCCACAGGGCAGATACGCAGTATTTT CASSHRADTQYF
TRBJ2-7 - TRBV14 TGTGCCAGCAGCCAAGATATCGGAAGGGGGGGCCCCTACGAGCAGTACTTC CASSQDIGRGGPYEQYF
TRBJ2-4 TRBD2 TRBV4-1 TGCGCCAGCAGCCCAGGGGAAGCGGGAGGGCGGGCCAAAAACATTCAGTACTTC CASSPGEAGGRAKNIQYF
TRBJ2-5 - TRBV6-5 TGTGCCAGCAGCCCCGAGGGACTCCTACAAGAGACCCAGTACTTC CASSPEGLLQETQYF
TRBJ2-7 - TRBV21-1 TGTGCCAGCAACTACCGGAGGGGGTATAGCTCCTACGAGCAGTACTTC CASNYRRGYSSYEQYF
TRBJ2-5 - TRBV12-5 TGTGCTAGTGGTTTGCCCCCGGCGGGAGAGACCCAGTACTTC CASGLPPAGETQYF
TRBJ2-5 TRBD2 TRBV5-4 TGTGCCAGCAGCTTGGATGGACTAGCGGGAGGAGGGGAGACCCAGTACTTC CASSLDGLAGGGETQYF